This TCR beta chain was sequenced during a study of T cell changes during pregnancy in multiple sclerosis. Per germline, CDR1 LGHNA and CDR2 YSLEER. J lost 2 bases, V lost 4 bases, and 3 bases had no gene match. CDR3 length equals 15 residues. Clones were read by immunoSEQ multiplex PCR, and TCRdb kept only the in-frame ones, dropping some. The table includes some 64,000 clones, about 90% detected once. The V gene is TRBV4-3, the J gene TRBJ1-1, with 11 nucleotides matching TRBD1. This TCR derives from a female donor with multiple sclerosis, enrolled in a pregnancy study. The sample here was peripheral blood, taken after pregnancy. The CDR3 is CASSPGQGANTEAFF. The CDR3 DNA is TGCGCCAGCAGCCCCGGACAGGGGGCAAACACTGAAGCTTTCTTT.